Below are 11 T cell receptor beta chains sequenced from a single sample in a study of cytomegalovirus exposure and HLA in healthy donors. Amplification used 60 Vbeta primers and 13 Jbeta primers. The assay was immunoSEQ multiplex PCR, and TCRdb's table has in-frame clones only and misses some. The profile covers approximately 150,000 clones, with around 80% appearing a single time and under 3% taken by the ten largest. Source material: PBMCs. The receptor source for this set is a female donor in good health and CMV-seronegative.

The rearrangement joins TRBV27 to TRBJ2-5; the D gene is possibly TRBD2 (6 bases). Trimming removed 5 bases from V and 6 bases from J, with 16 bases in between. This CDR3 comprises 14 residues. Germline V gives CDR1 MNHEY, CDR2 SMNVEV (reference sequence). The CDR3 protein is CASSPWDRGKTQYF. CDR3 nucleotides: TGTGCCAGCAGTCCCTGGGACCGCGGGAAGACCCAGTACTTC.

CDR3 in DNA: TGTGCCAGCAGTGGTGGGGGACTAGATCAGCCCCAGCATTTT. Protein: CASSGGGLDQPQHF. The chain is built from TRBV7-9 and TRBJ1-5, with D possibly matching TRBD1 (5 bases). V gave up 6 bases and J gave up 5 bases, with 14 bases separating them. CDR1 and CDR2 from the germline V gene are SEHNR and FQNEAQ (reference sequence). The CDR3 totals 14 residues.

This clone occurred a few times. The chain has TRBV6-6 and TRBJ1-6; D may be TRBD1 (5 bases). The germline V and J ends were trimmed by 6 bases and 0 bases, with 9 bases remaining between them. The CDR3 contains 15 residues. Germline CDR1 and CDR2: MNHNY and SVGAGI (reference sequence). This CDR3 is CASRLDSSYNSPLHF. CDR3 coding DNA: TGTGCCAGCAGGCTTGACAGCTCCTATAATTCACCCCTCCACTTT.

Concerning this clone: The junction shows a germline mismatch at one end, possibly a read error. The chain couples TRBV7-9 to TRBJ2-2; D is unresolved. Germline CDR1 reads SEHNR; CDR2 reads FQNEAQ (reference sequence). CDR3 length equals 12 residues. CDR3 protein: CSSSLGPGVLFF. The CDR3 DNA sequence: TGTTCCAGCAGCTTAGGGCCCGGAGTGCTGTTTTTT.

A few counts support this clone. The chain links TRBV28 to TRBJ1-5; TRBD1 is a possible D gene (5 bases). The length of the CDR3 is 15 residues. The ends were cut back, 2 bases at V and 1 base at J, with 9 bases in the middle. Germline V lookup: CDR1 MDHEN, CDR2 SYDVKM. As DNA, the CDR3 is TGTGCCAGCAGTTTAAGGGGAATCAGCAATCAGCCCCAGCATTTT. It codes for CASSLRGISNQPQHF.

The V and J genes are TRBV7-9 and TRBJ2-2; D perhaps matches TRBD2 (5 bases). The CDR3 spans 12 residues. V was cut by 3 bases and J by 7 bases, with 6 bases left in between. Germline values: CDR1 SEHNR, CDR2 FQNEAQ (reference sequence). As DNA, the CDR3 is TGTGCCAGCAGCTTCGGGGTCGGGGAGCTGTTTTTT. Protein: CASSFGVGELFF.

The rearrangement uses TRBV7-2 and TRBJ2-3; the match to TRBD2 covers 7 bases. Germline CDR1 reads SGHTA; CDR2 reads FQGNSA. V trimming: 4 bases; J trimming: 7 bases; junction bases outside the gene matches: 8. The CDR3 sequence is 14 residues long. CDR3 sequence reads: CASSSGTIPYTQYF. The CDR3 DNA sequence: TGTGCCAGCAGCTCCGGGACTATCCCGTATACGCAGTATTTT. Full variable domain (remainder filled in from reference TRBV7-2 and TRBJ2-3): GAGVSQSPSNKVTEKGKDVELRCDPISGHTALYWYRQSLGQGLEFLIYFQGNSAPDKSGLPSDRFSAERTGGSVSTLTIQRTQQEDSAVYLCASSSGTIPYTQYFGPGTRLTVL.

The chain carries TRBV9 and TRBJ1-2; the match to TRBD1 covers 9 bases. In germline, CDR1 is SGDLS, CDR2 YYNGEE. The V and J ends lost 0 bases and 5 bases, in that order; junction bases with no gene match: 5. CDR3 length equals 15 residues. The CDR3 bases are TGTGCCAGCAGCGTAGACCCCGGGACAGGGTATGGCTACACCTTC. Its translation is CASSVDPGTGYGYTF.

The rearrangement links TRBV14 to TRBJ1-1, with 7 bases identical to TRBD1. The J segment lost 1 base and the V segment lost 4 bases, leaving 9 bases of the junction unmatched. CDR3 length equals 16 residues. From germline, CDR1 is SGHDN and CDR2 FVKESK. CDR3 nucleotides: TGTGCCAGCAGCCCGCATCGGACAGGACGGAACACTGAAGCTTTCTTT. Translation: CASSPHRTGRNTEAFF.

The rearrangement links TRBV2 to TRBJ2-1, with D possibly matching TRBD2 (5 bases). CDR1 is SNHLY, CDR2 FYNNEI, per germline. CDR3 length: 15 residues. Trimming took 3 bases from V and 7 from J, leaving 16 bases between them. The CDR3 sequence: CASSDYRGVRNEQFF. CDR3 coding DNA: TGTGCCAGCAGTGACTATCGGGGAGTTAGGAATGAGCAGTTCTTC.

V is TRBV19 and J is TRBJ2-5; D might be TRBD2 (7 bases). V was clipped by 2 bases and J by 4 bases, with 14 bases between them. The CDR3 contains 15 residues. CDR1 and CDR2 from the germline V gene are LNHDA and SQIVND (reference sequence). The CDR3 loop reads CASSITGGSGETQYF. As DNA, the CDR3 is TGTGCCAGTAGTATAACGGGGGGCAGTGGAGAGACCCAGTACTTC.